The 7 T cell receptor beta chains listed next were all sequenced from one sample in a study of blood T cells in healthy people across ages. Together with a sample-barcoded 5' primer, a J-beta primer mix was included in a second PCR lasting about 6 to 11 cycles. MiXCR, applied by TCRdb to the 5' RACE reads, yields one record per CDR3 protein. The table lists about 720,000 distinct CDR3 sequences, about 24% of them singletons. Sequencing was performed on blood. Every receptor here comes from a man between 65 and 85 years old in good health.

This clonotype was seen a handful of times. The V gene is TRBV2, the J gene TRBJ1-5; 9 bases map to TRBD1. The CDR3 extends over 16 amino acids. The germline gives CDR1 SNHLY, CDR2 FYNNEI. V shed 2 bases and J 6 bases; nucleotides not matched to a gene: 8. CDR3 sequence: CASSESLQGAIQPQHF. The CDR3 nucleotides read TGTGCCAGCAGTGAATCACTACAGGGGGCTATTCAGCCCCAGCATTTT.

This chain connects TRBV28 to TRBJ2-4, with 9 bases that match TRBD1. J was trimmed by 9 bases and V by 5 bases; bases with no gene match: 14. The V gene's germline CDR1 is MDHEN and CDR2 SYDVKM. The length of the CDR3 is 16 residues. CDR3 nucleotide sequence: TGTGCCAGCAGTACCCCGACAGGGGGTGGAAGATCCATTCAGTACTTC. Protein product: CASSTPTGGGRSIQYF.

This CDR3 is CASSLGSGLETQYF. CDR3 sequence (DNA): TGTGCCAGCAGTTTAGGTTCAGGGTTGGAGACCCAGTACTTC. The chain has TRBV12-3 or TRBV12-4 and TRBJ2-5; the D gene is possibly TRBD1 (5 bases). V lost 1 base, J lost 5 bases, and 11 bases lay in between. The CDR3 has 14 residues.

This clonotype was counted between two and nine times. The V gene is TRBV7-2, the J gene TRBJ2-2, with 9 bases that match TRBD1. The V segment lost 4 bases and the J segment 2 bases; nucleotides outside the gene matches: 2. The CDR3 consists of 15 residues. Per germline, CDR1 SGHTA and CDR2 FQGNSA. For the CDR3, the DNA is TGTGCCAGCAGCTGGGACAGGGCAAACACCGGGGAGCTGTTTTTT. Protein product: CASSWDRANTGELFF.

This clonotype occurred a few times. The chain joins TRBV20-1 to TRBJ1-5; a possible D gene is TRBD1 (6 bases). Trimming removed 4 bases from V and 6 bases from J, with 16 bases in between. Germline values: CDR1 DFQATT, CDR2 SNEGSKA (reference sequence). The CDR3 runs 14 residues. DNA of the CDR3: TGCAGTGCTAATGTGGGGGCTGGAGGTCAGCCCCAGCATTTT. Translated, it gives CSANVGAGGQPQHF.

This clonotype has only a few counts. The chain recombines TRBV12-3 or TRBV12-4 with TRBJ2-5; 14 bases align to TRBD2. The V segment lost 7 bases and the J segment 5 bases; nucleotides outside the gene matches: 9. The CDR3 runs 16 residues. The CDR3 is CASNHRTSGGWETQYF. As DNA, the CDR3 is TGTGCCAGCAATCACAGGACTAGCGGGGGGTGGGAGACCCAGTACTTC.

This clonotype was seen a few times. J is TRBJ2-3 and V is TRBV9; 8 nucleotides line up with TRBD2. V trimming: 3 bases; J trimming: 0 bases; junction bases outside the gene matches: 15. The CDR3 runs 19 residues. Per the germline V gene, CDR1 is SGDLS and CDR2 is YYNGEE. CDR3 sequence (DNA): TGTGCCAGCAGCGCCCGGGGGGAGGGAGCGGGGGTTAGCACAGATACGCAGTATTTT. It translates to CASSARGEGAGVSTDTQYF.